The 27 T cell receptor beta chains presented below share a single source sample, sequenced in a study of T cells in localized non-small cell lung cancer. Only in-frame clones appear in the TCRdb table, and some are missing; sequencing was by immunoSEQ multiplex PCR. This table has around 3,500 clones, around 43% appearing once. The sequences come from lung tumor tissue, collected before any cancer treatment. These receptors came from a male donor older than 55 with stage I lung adenocarcinoma.

This rearrangement joins TRBV19 to TRBJ1-1; D is perhaps TRBD1 (5 bases). There are 16 residues in the CDR3. CDR1 is LNHDA and CDR2 is SQIVND in the germline V gene (reference sequence). V lost 3 bases and J 0 bases, leaving 14 bases between the germline ends. This CDR3 reads CASSIGAGLLNTEAFF. CDR3 nucleotide sequence: TGTGCCAGTAGTATTGGGGCGGGCTTGCTGAACACTGAAGCTTTCTTT.

This clone was observed a handful of times. The rearrangement links TRBV14 to TRBJ2-6, with 8 positions matching TRBD1. The CDR3 sequence is 15 residues long. Per the germline V gene, CDR1 is SGHDN and CDR2 is FVKESK. V was clipped by 4 bases and J by 2 bases; unmatched bases: 1. The CDR3 region is CASSRTGTGANVLTF. The CDR3 coding sequence is TGTGCCAGCAGCCGGACAGGGACTGGGGCCAACGTCCTGACTTTC.

This clone was found a few times. V gene TRBV28 combines with J gene TRBJ1-6; D gene uncertain. The germline V gene encodes CDR1 MDHEN and CDR2 SYDVKM. The V end lost 4 bases, the J end lost 10 bases, and 14 bases lay between the germline ends. The CDR3 length is 14 residues. The CDR3 is CASSYNVRESPLHF. The CDR3 coding sequence is TGTGCCAGCAGTTATAATGTGCGAGAGTCACCCCTCCACTTT. Full variable domain (remainder filled in from reference TRBV28 and TRBJ1-6): DVKVTQSSRYLVKRTGEKVFLECVQDMDHENMFWYRQDPGLGLRLIYFSYDVKMKEKGDIPEGYSVSREKKERFSLILESASTNQTSMYLCASSYNVRESPLHFGNGTRLTVT.

This clone was observed a single time. The chain couples TRBV28 to TRBJ1-3; D unresolved. CDR3 length: 13 amino acids. With 3 bases removed from V and 7 bases from J, the gap between germline ends came to 10 bases. Germline CDR1 is MDHEN and CDR2 is SYDVKM. CDR3 amino acids: CASSLVSWNTIYF. In DNA form, the CDR3 reads TGTGCCAGCAGTTTGGTATCGTGGAACACCATATATTTT.

The V and J genes are TRBV18 and TRBJ2-7; 11 bases line up with TRBD1. Germline V gene lookup returns CDR1 KGHSH and CDR2 LQKENI. V lost 4 bases, J lost 5 bases, and 13 bases stayed unmatched. The CDR3 has 17 residues. Here the CDR3 DNA reads TGTGCCAGCTCACTAACAAGGTGGGACAGGGGGGTCAACGAGCAGTACTTC. Translation gives CASSLTRWDRGVNEQYF.

This clone is medium-sized in the sample. V gene TRBV2 combines with J gene TRBJ2-1; 7 bases fit TRBD1. Germline assignment: CDR1 SNHLY and CDR2 FYNNEI. This CDR3 has 13 amino acids. V shed 8 bases, J shed 6 bases, and the junction held 7 bases outside the gene matches. CDR3 in amino acids: CASSSGQSNEQFF. The CDR3 coding sequence is TGTGCCAGCTCTTCGGGACAGAGCAATGAGCAGTTCTTC.

This sequence joins TRBV18 and TRBJ2-3; D call uncertain. CDR1 and CDR2 from the germline V gene are KGHSH and LQKENI. V lost 1 base and J lost 4, with 12 bases in between. This CDR3 is built from 15 residues. CDR3 region: CASSPQGSAADTQYF. DNA of the CDR3: TGTGCCAGCTCACCACAGGGCAGTGCGGCAGATACGCAGTATTTT.

This clone qualifies as medium-sized. V is TRBV6-8 and J is TRBJ2-2, with TRBD2 matching 7 bases. The CDR3 is made up of 16 amino acids. Germline V gene sequence: CDR1 MNHGY, CDR2 SAAAGT. With V trimmed by 7 bases and J by 1 base, 9 bases remained unmatched. CDR3 loop: CASKREGNRNTGELFF. Here the CDR3 DNA reads TGTGCCAGCAAGAGGGAGGGGAACCGGAACACCGGGGAGCTGTTTTTT.

This clone was counted only a few times. CDR3 sequence (DNA): TGTGCCAGCAGCTTAGACGACTATAATTCACCCCTCCACTTT. Residues: CASSLDDYNSPLHF. The chain links TRBV11-3 to TRBJ1-6; D is ambiguous. CDR1 SGHNT and CDR2 YENEEA come from the germline V gene. Trimming stripped 0 bases from V and 3 bases from J, with 3 bases between. There are 14 residues in the CDR3.

This clone rates as large (0.1 to 1%). The chain has TRBV6-8 and TRBJ1-5; 9 bases align to TRBD1. The germline gives CDR1 MNHGY, CDR2 SAAAGT. The length of the CDR3 is 14 residues. V lost 6 bases and J lost 5; bases outside the gene matches: 5. As DNA, the CDR3 is TGTGCCAGCAGACGGCGGACAGGGGATCAGCCCCAGCATTTT. Translation gives CASRRRTGDQPQHF.

The V and J genes are TRBV29-1 and TRBJ2-2, with 8 nucleotides matching TRBD1. CDR1 is SQVTM, CDR2 ANQGSEA, per germline. The CDR3 has 14 residues. V lost 3 bases to trimming and J lost 5 bases; unmatched junction nucleotides: 5. In DNA form, the CDR3 reads TGCAGCGTTGACGGACAGGGAAATACCGGGGAGCTGTTTTTT. Its translation is CSVDGQGNTGELFF.

This clone was recorded a few times. V is TRBV28 and J is TRBJ1-1; 8 bases align to TRBD1. V dropped 5 bases and J dropped 0; count of bases not matched to a gene: 8. Germline values: CDR1 MDHEN, CDR2 SYDVKM. The CDR3 covers 16 residues. Written as DNA, the CDR3 is TGTGCCAGCAGTCCCTCCGGACAGGGTATGAACACTGAAGCTTTCTTT. It is translated as CASSPSGQGMNTEAFF.

The chain is built from TRBV29-1 and TRBJ1-5; possible D gene TRBD1, 5 bases. V shed 4 bases and J shed 2 bases, with 12 bases lying between them. The CDR3 covers 14 residues. CDR1 and CDR2 (germline): SQVTM, ANQGSEA. The CDR3 nucleotides are TGCAGCGTTGGTGGGGGAGTGGGCAATCAGCCCCAGCATTTT. The encoded protein is CSVGGGVGNQPQHF.

This clone was seen more than once but under ten times. The rearrangement joins TRBV6-4 to TRBJ2-4; D is undetermined. V dropped 2 bases and J dropped 3 bases, with 2 bases sitting between them. This CDR3 has 12 residues. Looked up from germline, CDR1 is MRHNA and CDR2 is SNTAGT. CDR3 in amino acids: CASSDDKNIQYF. The CDR3 nucleotides read TGTGCCAGCAGTGACGACAAAAACATTCAGTACTTC.

The V call is TRBV19, the J call TRBJ2-4; D gene uncertain. The CDR3 has 16 residues. V lost 3 bases and J lost 2, with 14 bases in between. Per germline, CDR1 LNHDA and CDR2 SQIVND (reference sequence). CDR3 nucleotide sequence: TGTGCCAGTAGTATGCACTCAGGTCTAACCAAAAACATTCAGTACTTC. As protein: CASSMHSGLTKNIQYF.

The CDR3 region is CASSLDSRANGELFF. The CDR3 DNA sequence: TGCGCCAGCAGCTTGGATAGCAGGGCAAACGGGGAGCTGTTTTTT. The chain joins TRBV5-1 to TRBJ2-2; TRBD1 might be the D (5 bases). The CDR3 runs 15 residues. In germline, CDR1 is SGHRS, CDR2 YFSETQ. The V and J ends lost 0 bases and 7 bases respectively, with 13 bases between them.

The genes are TRBV28 and TRBJ2-2; no reliable D call. The germline V gene encodes CDR1 MDHEN and CDR2 SYDVKM. The V end was cut by 7 bases, the J end by 5 bases, with 11 bases between. The CDR3 is 13 amino acids. The CDR3 protein is CASTITVTGELFF. The CDR3 DNA sequence: TGTGCCAGCACCATAACAGTGACCGGGGAGCTGTTTTTT.

This clone was seen more than once but under ten times. This chain links TRBV28 with TRBJ1-5, with TRBD1 as a possible D gene (5 bases). V lost 4 bases and J 2 bases, leaving 12 bases between the germline ends. In germline, CDR1 is MDHEN, CDR2 SYDVKM. This CDR3 contains 15 residues. This CDR3 is CASSSQGRGNQPQHF. In DNA, the CDR3 is TGTGCCAGCAGTTCGCAGGGTCGTGGCAATCAGCCCCAGCATTTT. Combining the CDR3 with reference TRBV28 and TRBJ1-5 gives the whole variable domain DVKVTQSSRYLVKRTGEKVFLECVQDMDHENMFWYRQDPGLGLRLIYFSYDVKMKEKGDIPEGYSVSREKKERFSLILESASTNQTSMYLCASSSQGRGNQPQHFGDGTRLSIL.

By its share, this clone is medium-sized. The chain recombines TRBV9 with TRBJ1-3; 8 bases are a match to TRBD1. CDR3 length equals 16 residues. V trimming: 6 bases; J trimming: 1 base; junction bases outside the gene matches: 9. Germline assignment: CDR1 SGDLS and CDR2 YYNGEE. The CDR3 region is CASKRQGLDSGNTIYF. The CDR3 nucleotides read TGTGCCAGCAAACGACAGGGGTTGGATTCTGGAAACACCATATATTTT.

The CDR3 protein is CASSRGQENEKLFF. The CDR3 DNA reads TGTGCCAGCTCACGGGGACAGGAGAATGAAAAACTGTTTTTT. The V and J genes are TRBV18 and TRBJ1-4; TRBD1 agrees at 8 bases. CDR1 KGHSH and CDR2 LQKENI come from the germline V gene. The CDR3 covers 14 residues. V shed 4 bases and J 5 bases; nucleotides not matched to a gene: 3.

This sequence joins TRBV12-5 and TRBJ1-2; no clear D gene. The CDR3 is 14 amino acids. V dropped 7 bases and J dropped 4 bases, with 16 bases sitting between them. Germline V gene sequence: CDR1 LGHNT, CDR2 FRNRAP. In nucleotides, the CDR3 is TGTGCTAGTGCCCCTCAAGGGTCAGGCTATGGCTACACCTTC. Amino acid sequence: CASAPQGSGYGYTF.

V is TRBV6-8 and J is TRBJ1-5, with a possible D match to TRBD1 (5 bases). Between the trimmed V and J ends, which lost 7 bases and 0 bases, there was a span of 13 bases. Germline V gene sequence: CDR1 MNHGY, CDR2 SAAAGT. This CDR3 comprises 15 residues. CDR3 sequence reads: CASIRDGNSNQPQHF. Here the CDR3 DNA reads TGTGCCAGCATCAGGGACGGGAATAGCAATCAGCCCCAGCATTTT.

A few counts support this clone. The V and J genes are TRBV10-3 and TRBJ2-3; D may be TRBD2 (6 bases). Germline CDR1 reads ENHRY; CDR2 reads SYGVKD. The CDR3 totals 14 residues. Trimming stripped 4 bases from V and 3 bases from J, with 11 bases between. The CDR3 region has the DNA TGTGCCATCAGTGCGGGGGAAGGTACAGATACGCAGTATTTT. Translation gives CAISAGEGTDTQYF.

This clone was found a few times. J is TRBJ1-1 and V is TRBV9; D is uncertain. Trimming cost V 0 bases and J 11 bases, with 14 bases left between them. CDR1 is SGDLS, CDR2 YYNGEE, per germline. The CDR3 is made up of 13 amino acids. The CDR3 loop reads CASSVAIGSSAFF. The CDR3, as DNA: TGTGCCAGCAGCGTAGCAATAGGGTCGTCGGCTTTCTTT.

This sequence joins TRBV19 and TRBJ2-1; 11 nucleotides line up with TRBD2. The CDR3 extends over 16 amino acids. J gave up 4 bases and V 3 bases, and 5 bases lay outside the gene matches. The germline CDR1 and CDR2 sequences are LNHDA and SQIVND (reference sequence). CDR3 nucleotides: TGTGCCAGTAGTATTCTTAGCGGGAGGGAGTACAATGAGCAGTTCTTC. Translation: CASSILSGREYNEQFF. The variable domain in full, completed from reference TRBV19 and TRBJ2-1, reads DGGITQSPKYLFRKEGQNVTLSCEQNLNHDAMYWYRQDPGQGLRLIYYSQIVNDFQKGDIAEGYSVSREKKESFPLTVTSAQKNPTAFYLCASSILSGREYNEQFFGPGTRLTVL.

The rearrangement joins TRBV10-2 to TRBJ2-1; 9 bases agree with TRBD1. This CDR3 comprises 14 residues. Germline V gives CDR1 WSHSY, CDR2 SAAADI. Losses at the gene ends were 4 bases for V and 4 bases for J; bases not matched to a gene: 2. CDR3 DNA sequence: TGCGCCAGCAGTGTGGGACAGGGATACAATGAGCAGTTCTTC. Its translation: CASSVGQGYNEQFF.

This clone appeared a few times. The chain's CDR3 is CTSRGRSGPYNEQFF. Written as DNA, the CDR3 is TGCACCAGCAGGGGCCGGAGCGGACCATACAATGAGCAGTTCTTC. This chain connects TRBV1 to TRBJ2-1; the table's D call, TRBD2, was not checked against the DNA. TRBV1 is a listed pseudogene. The CDR3 is 15 residues long.